This entry features one TCR beta chain sequence. The repertoire was sequenced with immunoSEQ multiplex PCR; TCRdb's copy has only in-frame clones and lacks some. Among roughly 190,000 clones listed, 65% to 90% were seen once. The source of the sample is a study of blood T cell repertoires in COVID-19. Study-level information: The samples span acute and convalescent COVID-19 from the United States, Italy and Spain.

Categorization into cohorts depended on clinical history that participants reported. There are 13 residues in the CDR3. Germline CDR1 and CDR2: ENHRY and SYGVKD. Trimming cost V 3 bases and J 8 bases, with 13 bases left between them. The V and J genes are TRBV10-3 and TRBJ1-2, with D possibly being TRBD1 (5 bases). The receptor was isolated from a woman aged 55-69 years with acute COVID-19. The material sequenced was PBMCs or T cells enriched from blood (not recorded which). The DNA of the CDR3 is TGTGCCATCAGTGAAGGGGTAGAAGGCGGCTACACCTTC. This sequence encodes CAISEGVEGGYTF.